Each of the 8 T cell receptor beta chains below was sequenced from the same sample in a study. TCRdb reprocessed the RT-PCR reads with MiXCR, giving one entry per CDR3 protein. Of about 700,000 distinct CDR3 sequences listed, 14% are singletons. What was sequenced was memory CD4+ T cells from blood. The receptors shown here come from a female donor in good health, serving as a healthy control.

The rearrangement joins TRBV5-1 to TRBJ1-1; the D is unclear. The CDR3 covers 14 residues. The V and J ends lost 0 bases and 1 base respectively, with 7 bases between them. Germline CDR1 and CDR2: SGHRS and YFSETQ. CDR3 protein: CASSLAQANTEAFF. The CDR3 DNA follows: TGCGCCAGCAGCTTGGCTCAGGCGAACACTGAAGCTTTCTTT.

This clonotype occurred a few times. The V and J genes are TRBV20-1 and TRBJ2-6; 9 bases fit TRBD2. Trimming took 1 base from V and 0 from J; bases not matched to a gene: 4. The CDR3 is made up of 17 amino acids. From germline, CDR1 is DFQATT and CDR2 SNEGSKA (reference sequence). The DNA for the CDR3 is TGCAGTGCTAGAGGACTAGCGGACCTCTCTGGGGCCAACGTCCTGACTTTC. Translating it yields CSARGLADLSGANVLTF.

The chain couples TRBV7-2 to TRBJ1-2; the match to TRBD1 covers 9 bases. The V and J ends lost 2 bases and 8 bases, in that order; junction bases with no gene match: 9. The CDR3 contains 15 residues. The germline gives CDR1 SGHTA, CDR2 FQGNSA. The CDR3 protein is CASSLYGTGGWGYTF. DNA of the CDR3: TGTGCCAGCAGCTTATATGGTACAGGGGGCTGGGGCTACACCTTC.

This clonotype was picked up many times. The chain is built from TRBV10-3 and TRBJ2-1, with TRBD2 identical over 10 bases. Germline V CDR1 and CDR2: ENHRY, SYGVKD. Trimming at V came to 4 bases and at J to 6 bases, leaving 6 bases not matched to a gene. This CDR3 spans 15 amino acids. CDR3 in DNA: TGTGCCATCAGTGGCTTACTAGCGGGAACCAATGAGCAGTTCTTC. Translating it yields CAISGLLAGTNEQFF.

The chain links TRBV5-1 to TRBJ1-1, with TRBD1 matching 9 bases. CDR1 is SGHRS, CDR2 YFSETQ, per germline. The CDR3 is 15 residues long. Trimming at V came to 4 bases and at J to 8 bases, leaving 12 bases not matched to a gene. CDR3 DNA sequence: TGCGCCAGCAGCGAAGGGACAGGGAGCCCCCTCGAAGCTTTCTTT. Translated: CASSEGTGSPLEAFF.

The V and J genes are TRBV7-9 and TRBJ1-1; D unresolved. This CDR3 contains 13 residues. V lost 4 bases and J lost 1, with 7 bases in between. Germline V gene sequence: CDR1 SEHNR, CDR2 FQNEAQ (reference sequence). This CDR3 is CASSCTANTEAFF. The CDR3, as DNA: TGTGCCAGCAGCTGTACAGCGAACACTGAAGCTTTCTTT.

This clonotype came up a few times. V usage is TRBV27 and J usage is TRBJ2-5, with a tentative D call TRBD2 (6 bases). The length of the CDR3 is 13 residues. The V and J ends lost 5 bases and 9 bases respectively, with 16 bases between them. Germline CDR1 and CDR2: MNHEY and SMNVEV (reference sequence). This CDR3 is CASSGTAAGSQYF. The CDR3 DNA reads TGTGCCAGCAGTGGCACAGCCGCGGGGTCCCAGTACTTC.

A few counts support this clonotype. The rearrangement links TRBV6-6 to TRBJ2-3, with D unclear. Germline V gene lookup returns CDR1 MNHNY and CDR2 SVGAGI (reference sequence). Trimming left V 5 bases short and J 3 bases short, with 12 bases between. The CDR3 has 14 residues. CDR3 sequence reads: CASSMDGLTDTQYF. The DNA for the CDR3 is TGTGCCAGCAGTATGGACGGATTGACAGATACGCAGTATTTT.